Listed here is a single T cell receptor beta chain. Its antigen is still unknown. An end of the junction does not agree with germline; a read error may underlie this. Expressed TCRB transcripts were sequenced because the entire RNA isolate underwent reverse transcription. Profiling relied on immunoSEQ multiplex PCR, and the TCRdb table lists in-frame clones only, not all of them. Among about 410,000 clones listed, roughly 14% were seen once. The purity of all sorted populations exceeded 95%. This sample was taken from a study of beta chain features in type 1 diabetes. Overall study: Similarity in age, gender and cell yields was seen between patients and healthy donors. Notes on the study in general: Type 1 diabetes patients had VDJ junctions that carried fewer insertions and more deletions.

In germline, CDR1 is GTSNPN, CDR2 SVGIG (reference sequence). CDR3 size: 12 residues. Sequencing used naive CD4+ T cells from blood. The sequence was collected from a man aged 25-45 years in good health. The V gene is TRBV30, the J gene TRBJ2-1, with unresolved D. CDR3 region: CAWSVGGSLEVF. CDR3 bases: TGTGCCTGGAGTGTTGGCGGATCCCTCGAAGTCTTC.